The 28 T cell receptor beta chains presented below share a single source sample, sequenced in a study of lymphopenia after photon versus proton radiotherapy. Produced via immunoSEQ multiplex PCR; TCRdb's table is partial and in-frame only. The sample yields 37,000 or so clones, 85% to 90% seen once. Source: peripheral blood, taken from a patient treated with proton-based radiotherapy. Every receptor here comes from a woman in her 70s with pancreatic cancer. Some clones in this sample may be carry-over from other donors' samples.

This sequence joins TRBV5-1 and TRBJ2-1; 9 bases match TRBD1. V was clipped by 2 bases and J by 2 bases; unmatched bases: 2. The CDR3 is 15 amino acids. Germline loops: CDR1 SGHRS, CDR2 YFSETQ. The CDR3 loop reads CASSLRQGAYNEQFF. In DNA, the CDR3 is TGCGCCAGCAGCTTAAGACAGGGGGCCTACAATGAGCAGTTCTTC.

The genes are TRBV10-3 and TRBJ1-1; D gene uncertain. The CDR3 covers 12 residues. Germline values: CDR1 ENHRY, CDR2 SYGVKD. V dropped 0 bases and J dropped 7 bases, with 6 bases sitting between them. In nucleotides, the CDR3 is TGTGCCATCAGTGAGTCACAGCGTGAAGCTTTCTTT. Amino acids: CAISESQREAFF.

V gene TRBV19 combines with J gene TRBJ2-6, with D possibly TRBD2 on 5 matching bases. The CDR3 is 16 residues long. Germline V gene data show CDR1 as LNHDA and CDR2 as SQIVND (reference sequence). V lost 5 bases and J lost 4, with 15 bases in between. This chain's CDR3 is CASSFPGWGGANVLTF. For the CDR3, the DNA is TGTGCCAGTAGTTTCCCGGGATGGGGAGGGGCCAACGTCCTGACTTTC.

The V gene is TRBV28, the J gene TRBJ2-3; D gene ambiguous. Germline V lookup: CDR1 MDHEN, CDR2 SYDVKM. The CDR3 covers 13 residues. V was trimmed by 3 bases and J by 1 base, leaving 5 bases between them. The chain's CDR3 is CASSFGGTDTQYF. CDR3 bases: TGTGCCAGCAGTTTTGGGGGCACAGATACGCAGTATTTT.

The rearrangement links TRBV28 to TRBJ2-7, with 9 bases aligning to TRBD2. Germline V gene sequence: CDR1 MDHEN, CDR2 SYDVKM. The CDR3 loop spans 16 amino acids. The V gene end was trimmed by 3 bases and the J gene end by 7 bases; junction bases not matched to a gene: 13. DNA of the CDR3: TGTGCCAGCAGTTTGGTGAGCCGGCGGGAGGGCCGGGAGCAGTACTTC. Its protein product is CASSLVSRREGREQYF.

The DNA of the CDR3 is TGCGCCAGCAGCTCGGACGGACAGACTATTACAGATACGCAGTATTTT. Encoded protein: CASSSDGQTITDTQYF. The chain couples TRBV5-1 to TRBJ2-3, with D perhaps TRBD1 (6 bases). Germline V gene sequence: CDR1 SGHRS, CDR2 YFSETQ. The CDR3 loop spans 16 amino acids. Trimming took 3 bases from V and 3 from J, leaving 17 bases between them.

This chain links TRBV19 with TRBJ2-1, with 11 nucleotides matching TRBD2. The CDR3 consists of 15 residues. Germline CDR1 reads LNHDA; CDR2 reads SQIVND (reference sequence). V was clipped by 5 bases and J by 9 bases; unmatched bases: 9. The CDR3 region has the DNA TGTGCCAGTAGTCCACAACTAGCGGGAGTCCCTGAGCAGTTCTTC. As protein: CASSPQLAGVPEQFF.

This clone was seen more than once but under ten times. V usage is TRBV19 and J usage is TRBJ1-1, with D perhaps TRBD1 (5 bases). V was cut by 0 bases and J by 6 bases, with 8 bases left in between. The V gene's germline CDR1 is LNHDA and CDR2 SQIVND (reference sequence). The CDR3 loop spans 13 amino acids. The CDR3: CASSIDGASEAFF. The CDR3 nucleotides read TGTGCCAGTAGTATAGACGGGGCTTCTGAAGCTTTCTTT.

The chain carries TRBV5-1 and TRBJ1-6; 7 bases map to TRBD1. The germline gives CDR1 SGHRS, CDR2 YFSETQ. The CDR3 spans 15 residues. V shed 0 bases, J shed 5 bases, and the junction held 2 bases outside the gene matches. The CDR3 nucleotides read TGCGCCAGCAGCTTGGAACAGGGGAATAATTCACCCCTCCACTTT. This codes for CASSLEQGNNSPLHF.

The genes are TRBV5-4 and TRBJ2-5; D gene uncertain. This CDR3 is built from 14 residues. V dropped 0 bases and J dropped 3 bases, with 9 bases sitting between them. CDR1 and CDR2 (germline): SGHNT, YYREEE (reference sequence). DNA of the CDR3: TGTGCCAGCAGCTTGGGGGTGGGCGAAGAGACCCAGTACTTC. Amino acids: CASSLGVGEETQYF. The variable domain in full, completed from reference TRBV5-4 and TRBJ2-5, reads ETGVTQSPTHLIKTRGQQVTLRCSSQSGHNTVSWYQQALGQGPQFIFQYYREEENGRGNFPPRFSGLQFPNYSSELNVNALELDDSALYLCASSLGVGEETQYFGPGTRLLVL.

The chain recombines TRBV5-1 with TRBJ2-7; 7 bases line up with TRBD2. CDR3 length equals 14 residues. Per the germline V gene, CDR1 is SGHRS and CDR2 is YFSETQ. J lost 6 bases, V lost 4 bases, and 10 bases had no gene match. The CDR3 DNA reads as TGCGCCAGCAGCACAGGACTAGAGATGGGCGAGCAGTACTTC. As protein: CASSTGLEMGEQYF.

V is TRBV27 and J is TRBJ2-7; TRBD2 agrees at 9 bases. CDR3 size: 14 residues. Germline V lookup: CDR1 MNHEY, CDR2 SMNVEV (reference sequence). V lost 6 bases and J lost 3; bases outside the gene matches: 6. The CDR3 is CASSPLAGIYEQYF. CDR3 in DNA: TGTGCCAGCAGCCCCCTAGCGGGAATCTACGAGCAGTACTTC.

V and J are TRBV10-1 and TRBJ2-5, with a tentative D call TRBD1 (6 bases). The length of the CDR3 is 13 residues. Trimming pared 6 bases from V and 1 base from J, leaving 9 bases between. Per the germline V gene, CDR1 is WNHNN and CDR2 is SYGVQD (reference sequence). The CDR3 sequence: CASSGQIQETQYF. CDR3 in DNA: TGCGCCAGCAGCGGACAGATCCAAGAGACCCAGTACTTC.

CDR3: CASSLQNSQETQYF. As DNA, the CDR3 is TGTGCCAGCAGCTTACAGAATTCCCAAGAGACCCAGTACTTC. The rearrangement links TRBV5-6 to TRBJ2-5; D gene ambiguous. The V gene lost 2 bases and the J gene lost 1 base, with 9 bases spanning the gap. CDR1 is SGHDT and CDR2 is YYEEEE in the germline V gene. The CDR3 runs 14 residues.

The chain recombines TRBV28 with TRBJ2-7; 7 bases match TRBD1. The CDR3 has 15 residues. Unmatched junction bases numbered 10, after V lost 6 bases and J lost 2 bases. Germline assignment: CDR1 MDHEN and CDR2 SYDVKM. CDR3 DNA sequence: TGTGCCAGCAGCCCTACCGGGACAGTGGCCTACGAGCAGTACTTC. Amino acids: CASSPTGTVAYEQYF.

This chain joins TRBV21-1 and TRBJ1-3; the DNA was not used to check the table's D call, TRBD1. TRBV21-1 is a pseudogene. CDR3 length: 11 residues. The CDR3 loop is CASSRQNTIYF. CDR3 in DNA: TGTGCCAGCAGCAGGCAAAACACCATATATTTT.

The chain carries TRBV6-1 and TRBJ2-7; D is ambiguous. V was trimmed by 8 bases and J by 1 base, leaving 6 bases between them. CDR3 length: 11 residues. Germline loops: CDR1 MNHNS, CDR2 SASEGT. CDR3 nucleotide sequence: TGTGCCAGCGTATGGTCCTACGAGCAGTACTTC. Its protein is CASVWSYEQYF.

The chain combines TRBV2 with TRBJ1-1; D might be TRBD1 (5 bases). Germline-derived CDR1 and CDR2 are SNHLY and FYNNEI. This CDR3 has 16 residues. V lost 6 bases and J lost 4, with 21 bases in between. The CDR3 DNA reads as TGTGCCAGCAGGCCCGTGTGGGGGGTGGATGGCACTGAAGCTTTCTTT. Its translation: CASRPVWGVDGTEAFF. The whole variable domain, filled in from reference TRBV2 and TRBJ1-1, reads EPEVTQTPSHQVTQMGQEVILRCVPISNHLYFYWYRQILGQKVEFLVSFYNNEISEKSEIFDDQFSVERPDGSNFTLKIRSTKLEDSAMYFCASRPVWGVDGTEAFFGQGTRLTVV.

The CDR3 loop is CASSVAGRPETQYF. The DNA of the CDR3 is TGTGCCAGCAGCGTAGCGGGAAGGCCAGAGACCCAGTACTTC. The chain couples TRBV9 to TRBJ2-5, with D perhaps matching TRBD2 (5 bases). Germline V gene lookup returns CDR1 SGDLS and CDR2 YYNGEE. CDR3 length: 14 residues. The V end was cut by 0 bases, the J end by 4 bases, with 10 bases between.

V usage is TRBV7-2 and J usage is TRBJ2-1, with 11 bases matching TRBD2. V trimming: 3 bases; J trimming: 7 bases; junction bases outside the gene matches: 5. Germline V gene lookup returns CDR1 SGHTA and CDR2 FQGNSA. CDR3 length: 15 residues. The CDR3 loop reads CASSFIAGGGNEQFF. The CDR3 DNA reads TGTGCCAGCAGCTTCATAGCGGGAGGGGGGAATGAGCAGTTCTTC.

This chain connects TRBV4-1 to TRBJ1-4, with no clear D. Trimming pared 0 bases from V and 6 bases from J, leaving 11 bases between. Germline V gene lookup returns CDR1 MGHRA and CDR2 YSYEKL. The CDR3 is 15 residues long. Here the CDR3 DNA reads TGCGCCAGCAGCCAAGACCGGGAATTGTATGAAAAACTGTTTTTT. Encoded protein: CASSQDRELYEKLFF.

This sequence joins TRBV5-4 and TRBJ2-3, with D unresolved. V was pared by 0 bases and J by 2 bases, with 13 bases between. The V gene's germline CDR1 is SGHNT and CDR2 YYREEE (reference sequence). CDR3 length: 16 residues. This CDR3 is CASSLVSPPNTDTQYF. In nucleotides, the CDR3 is TGTGCCAGCAGCTTGGTGTCCCCCCCAAACACAGATACGCAGTATTTT.

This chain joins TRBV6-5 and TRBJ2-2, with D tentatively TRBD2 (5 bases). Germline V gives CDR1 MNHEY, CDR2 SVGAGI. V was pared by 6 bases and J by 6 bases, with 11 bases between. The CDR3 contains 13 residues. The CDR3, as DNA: TGTGCCAGCAGAGCACTAGATTCCGGGGAGCTGTTTTTT. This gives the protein CASRALDSGELFF.

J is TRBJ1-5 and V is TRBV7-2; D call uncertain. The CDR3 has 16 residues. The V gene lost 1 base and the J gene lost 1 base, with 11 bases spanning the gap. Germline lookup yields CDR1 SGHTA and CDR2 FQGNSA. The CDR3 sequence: CASSLVSGQSNQPQHF. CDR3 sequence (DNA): TGTGCCAGCAGCTTAGTCTCTGGGCAGAGCAATCAGCCCCAGCATTTT.

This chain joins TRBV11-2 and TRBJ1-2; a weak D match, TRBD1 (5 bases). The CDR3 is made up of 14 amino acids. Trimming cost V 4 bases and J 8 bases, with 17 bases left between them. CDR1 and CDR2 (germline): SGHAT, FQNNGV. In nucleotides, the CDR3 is TGTGCCAGCAGCTCCTATTCGGGGGGGTTGGGCTACACCTTC. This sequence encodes CASSSYSGGLGYTF. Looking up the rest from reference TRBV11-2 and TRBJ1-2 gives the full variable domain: EAGVAQSPRYKIIEKRQSVAFWCNPISGHATLYWYQQILGQGPKLLIQFQNNGVVDDSQLPKDRFSAERLKGVDSTLKIQPAKLEDSAVYLCASSSYSGGLGYTFGSGTRLTVV.

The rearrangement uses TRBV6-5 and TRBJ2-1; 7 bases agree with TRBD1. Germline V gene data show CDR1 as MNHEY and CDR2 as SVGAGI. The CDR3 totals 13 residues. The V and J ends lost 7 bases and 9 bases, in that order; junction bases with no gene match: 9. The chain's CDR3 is CASKGAAYGEQFF. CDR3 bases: TGTGCCAGCAAGGGGGCAGCCTATGGTGAGCAGTTCTTC.

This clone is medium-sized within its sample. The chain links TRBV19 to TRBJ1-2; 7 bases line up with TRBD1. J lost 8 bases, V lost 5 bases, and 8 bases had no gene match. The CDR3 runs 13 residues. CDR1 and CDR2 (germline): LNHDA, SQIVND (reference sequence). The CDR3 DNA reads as TGTGCCAGTAGTCCTCAGACAGGGAGCGGCTACACCTTC. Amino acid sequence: CASSPQTGSGYTF.

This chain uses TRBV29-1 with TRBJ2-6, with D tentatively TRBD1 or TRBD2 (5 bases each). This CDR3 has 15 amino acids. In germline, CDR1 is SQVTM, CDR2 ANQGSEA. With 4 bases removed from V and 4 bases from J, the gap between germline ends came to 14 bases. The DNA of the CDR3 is TGCAGCGTTGGGACACCCTCGGGGGGGGCCAACGTCCTGACTTTC. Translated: CSVGTPSGGANVLTF.